A single sample is the source of the 25 T cell receptor beta chains below, sequenced in a study of neoadjuvant anti-PD-1 for oral cavity cancer. Method: immunoSEQ multiplex PCR; TCRdb's copy keeps in-frame clones and lacks some. The sample holds fewer than 70,000 clones; around 85% are singletons and the top ten take 2% to 3%. The sample in question was PBMCs, obtained before nivolumab (anti-PD-1) treatment. The receptors here all came from a person aged 40 to 85 with oral cavity squamous cell carcinoma.

The chain links TRBV5-6 to TRBJ1-2, with a tentative D call TRBD1 (6 bases). There are 13 residues in the CDR3. The V and J ends lost 4 bases and 4 bases respectively, with 11 bases between them. Germline loops: CDR1 SGHDT, CDR2 YYEEEE. This CDR3 reads CASSIGQRYGYTF. CDR3 DNA: TGTGCCAGCAGCATCGGACAGCGCTATGGCTACACCTTC.

The chain recombines TRBV19 with TRBJ1-2, with D unresolved. The CDR3 contains 12 residues. Trimming left V 3 bases short and J 5 bases short, with 7 bases between. The germline V gene encodes CDR1 LNHDA and CDR2 SQIVND (reference sequence). The CDR3 loop is CASSMNKYGYTF. The CDR3 region has the DNA TGTGCCAGTAGTATGAATAAGTATGGCTACACCTTC.

V usage is TRBV6-5 and J usage is TRBJ1-5, with D perhaps matching TRBD1 (5 bases). The germline gives CDR1 MNHEY, CDR2 SVGAGI. The CDR3 spans 14 residues. V lost 3 bases and J lost 1, with 7 bases in between. CDR3 sequence: CASSYSGSNQPQHF. The DNA of the CDR3 is TGTGCCAGCAGTTATTCAGGGAGCAATCAGCCCCAGCATTTT.

This chain links TRBV18 with TRBJ1-2, with 7 nucleotides matching TRBD1. Germline CDR1 is KGHSH and CDR2 is LQKENI. V dropped 3 bases and J dropped 8; count of bases not matched to a gene: 6. CDR3 length equals 13 residues. CDR3 bases: TGTGCCAGCTCACCGGGGGGACAGAAGGGCTACACCTTC. Protein: CASSPGGQKGYTF.

As regards this clone: In the same sample, other DNA sequences code for this CDR3. The chain's CDR3 is CASSEGGLNTEAFF. CDR3 DNA sequence: TGTGCCAGCAGTGAAGGAGGGTTGAACACTGAAGCTTTCTTT. V is TRBV2 and J is TRBJ1-1; D is unresolved. Germline lookup yields CDR1 SNHLY and CDR2 FYNNEI. The CDR3 loop spans 14 amino acids. V lost 1 base to trimming and J lost 0 bases, with 6 bases between them.

The rearrangement joins TRBV7-2 to TRBJ2-7; 7 bases are a match to TRBD2. This CDR3 is 15 amino acids long. Germline-derived CDR1 and CDR2 are SGHTA and FQGNSA. The V gene end was trimmed by 1 base and the J gene end by 7 bases; junction bases not matched to a gene: 10. The CDR3 region has the DNA TGTGCCAGCAGCTTAGATAGAACGGGGGGAGGTGAGCAGTACTTC. It specifies CASSLDRTGGGEQYF.

The chain couples TRBV7-3 to TRBJ2-1; 7 nucleotides agree with TRBD2. The CDR3 runs 14 residues. V lost 3 bases to trimming and J lost 6 bases; unmatched junction nucleotides: 5. Germline V gives CDR1 SGHTA, CDR2 FQGTGA. CDR3 amino acids: CASSFGGSGNEQFF. DNA for the CDR3: TGTGCCAGCAGCTTTGGCGGGAGCGGCAATGAGCAGTTCTTC.

This chain links TRBV7-9 with TRBJ2-1; perhaps TRBD1 as D (5 bases). This CDR3 contains 14 residues. Looked up from germline, CDR1 is SEHNR and CDR2 is FQNEAQ (reference sequence). The germline V and J ends were trimmed by 3 bases and 5 bases, with 11 bases remaining between them. The CDR3 region has the DNA TGTGCCAGCAGCTTCACAGACAGAGACAATGAGCAGTTCTTC. This encodes CASSFTDRDNEQFF.

V gene TRBV7-8 combines with J gene TRBJ2-4, with D hard to call. CDR3 length: 16 amino acids. V shed 5 bases and J shed 8 bases, with 22 bases lying between them. Germline V gives CDR1 SGHVS, CDR2 FQNEAQ. CDR3 DNA sequence: TGTGCCAGCAGCCCTTTGTTGTGGGATCTCGGTTACATTCAGTACTTC. Its protein product is CASSPLLWDLGYIQYF. Based on the CDR3 plus reference TRBV7-8 and TRBJ2-4, the full variable domain is GAGVSQSPRYKVAKRGQDVALRCDPISGHVSLFWYQQALGQGPEFLTYFQNEAQLDKSGLPSDRFFAERPEGSVSTLKIQRTQQEDSAVYLCASSPLLWDLGYIQYFGAGTRLSVL.

V usage is TRBV7-9 and J usage is TRBJ2-1; 10 bases map to TRBD2. Germline CDR1 reads SEHNR; CDR2 reads FQNEAQ (reference sequence). V was clipped by 4 bases and J by 14 bases; unmatched bases: 5. This CDR3 comprises 12 residues. This CDR3 is CASSSSGRGKFF. As DNA, the CDR3 is TGTGCCAGCAGCTCTAGCGGGAGAGGGAAGTTCTTC.

The V call is TRBV6-5, the J call TRBJ1-1; no firm D call. V was pared by 4 bases and J by 2 bases, with 8 bases between. This CDR3 is 13 amino acids long. The germline gives CDR1 MNHEY, CDR2 SVGAGI. CDR3 nucleotide sequence: TGTGCCAGCAGTTTATCAGATAACACTGAAGCTTTCTTT. It yields the protein CASSLSDNTEAFF.

The chain couples TRBV11-2 to TRBJ2-1, with D perhaps matching TRBD2 (6 bases). Trimming left V 0 bases short and J 9 bases short, with 18 bases between. CDR3 length equals 16 residues. Germline CDR1 and CDR2: SGHAT and FQNNGV. CDR3 nucleotides: TGTGCCAGCAGCTTAGATCCCGGCGGAGGGATTGGTGAGCAGTTCTTC. Protein sequence: CASSLDPGGGIGEQFF.

The rearrangement uses TRBV27 and TRBJ1-6; D call uncertain. V dropped 5 bases and J dropped 9 bases, with 8 bases sitting between them. CDR1 is MNHEY and CDR2 is SMNVEV in the germline V gene (reference sequence). This CDR3 has 12 amino acids. This chain's CDR3 is CASSTWGSPLHF. CDR3 coding DNA: TGTGCCAGCAGTACCTGGGGTTCACCCCTCCACTTT.

CDR3 loop: CASSDYSGDISYNEQFF. CDR3 DNA: TGTGCCAGCAGTGACTATAGCGGCGACATCTCCTACAATGAGCAGTTCTTC. The chain employs TRBV6-1 and TRBJ2-1, with a tentative D call TRBD2 (6 bases). Germline lookup yields CDR1 MNHNS and CDR2 SASEGT. Trimming took 3 bases from V and 0 from J, leaving 15 bases between them. The CDR3 consists of 17 residues.

This clone was seen once. This chain connects TRBV5-1 to TRBJ1-5; TRBD1 is a possible D gene (6 bases). Germline V lookup: CDR1 SGHRS, CDR2 YFSETQ. V was trimmed by 5 bases and J by 2 bases, leaving 14 bases between them. This CDR3 spans 15 amino acids. Here the CDR3 DNA reads TGCGCCAGCAGTTCCCCTAACAGGGGCAATCAGCCCCAGCATTTT. It encodes CASSSPNRGNQPQHF.

The chain uses TRBV4-1 and TRBJ2-2, with 12 positions matching TRBD2. The length of the CDR3 is 20 residues. V lost 1 base and J lost 3; bases outside the gene matches: 12. Germline CDR1 and CDR2: MGHRA and YSYEKL. The CDR3 spells CASSQVGLAGGPIDTGELFF. CDR3 nucleotide sequence: TGCGCCAGCAGCCAAGTCGGTCTAGCGGGAGGGCCTATCGACACCGGGGAGCTGTTTTTT.

This chain links TRBV4-1 with TRBJ2-2; a possible D gene is TRBD1 (5 bases). Germline CDR1 reads MGHRA; CDR2 reads YSYEKL. The CDR3 runs 15 residues. V gave up 1 base and J gave up 1 base, with 7 bases separating them. The CDR3 sequence: CASSQAGQNTGELFF. CDR3 in DNA: TGCGCCAGCAGCCAAGCAGGACAGAACACCGGGGAGCTGTTTTTT.

The rearrangement joins TRBV9 to TRBJ2-3; D remains unclear. Germline CDR1 and CDR2: SGDLS and YYNGEE. V lost 3 bases to trimming and J lost 0 bases, with 14 bases between them. The CDR3 sequence is 16 residues long. CDR3 bases: TGTGCCAGCAGCGAGACTCCGGGTGTCAGCACAGATACGCAGTATTTT. Protein sequence: CASSETPGVSTDTQYF.

DNA for the CDR3: TGTGCCAGCAGTTTCCGGACTAGCGGGACCTACGAGCAGTACTTC. As protein: CASSFRTSGTYEQYF. The gene calls are TRBV27 and TRBJ2-7; TRBD2 matches at 12 bases. The germline V gene encodes CDR1 MNHEY and CDR2 SMNVEV (reference sequence). This CDR3 has 15 residues. Germline trimming cut 3 bases from V and 2 bases from J; bases unmatched to any gene: 2.

Regarding this clone: The germline gene is not matched at one end of the junction; a read error may be the cause. The V and J genes are TRBV30 and TRBJ2-4; D possibly corresponds to TRBD1 (6 bases). From germline, CDR1 is GTSNPN and CDR2 SVGIG (reference sequence). The CDR3 covers 14 residues. CDR3 sequence: CARRASGTSRIQYF. CDR3 coding DNA: TGTGCCCGGAGAGCCTCCGGGACATCGAGGATTCAGTACTTC.

This clone occurred a few times. The chain recombines TRBV11-2 with TRBJ1-3; D remains unclear. The CDR3 spans 17 residues. The V and J ends lost 1 base and 0 bases respectively, with 13 bases between them. Germline V gives CDR1 SGHAT, CDR2 FQNNGV. CDR3 protein: CASSLAASVFSGNTIYF. The CDR3 nucleotides read TGTGCCAGCAGCTTAGCGGCCTCTGTATTCTCTGGAAACACCATATATTTT.

The chain links TRBV29-1 to TRBJ2-7; 8 nucleotides agree with TRBD1. V gave up 5 bases and J gave up 0 bases; unmatched junction bases: 3. CDR1 and CDR2 from the germline V gene are SQVTM and ANQGSEA. The CDR3 extends over 13 amino acids. The CDR3 is CSVTTGGSYEQYF. In DNA form, the CDR3 reads TGCAGCGTTACTACAGGGGGCTCCTACGAGCAGTACTTC.

This chain links TRBV6-4 with TRBJ2-2; 7 positions match TRBD1. This CDR3 contains 13 residues. Germline V lookup: CDR1 MRHNA, CDR2 SNTAGT. Trimming at V came to 6 bases and at J to 3 bases, leaving 1 base not matched to a gene. The CDR3 DNA reads TGTGCCAGCAGAGGACAGGACACCGGGGAGCTGTTTTTT. Translating it yields CASRGQDTGELFF.

The rearrangement uses TRBV20-1 and TRBJ2-5, with TRBD2 as a possible D gene (5 bases). The CDR3 is 11 residues long. The V and J ends lost 4 bases and 5 bases respectively, with 8 bases between them. Germline CDR1 is DFQATT and CDR2 is SNEGSKA (reference sequence). The CDR3 loop is CSATRAETQYF. In nucleotides, the CDR3 is TGCAGTGCTACGAGGGCGGAGACCCAGTACTTC.

This rearrangement joins TRBV2 to TRBJ2-1; tentatively, D is TRBD1 (6 bases). V gave up 3 bases and J gave up 4 bases, with 13 bases separating them. From germline, CDR1 is SNHLY and CDR2 FYNNEI. This CDR3 is 15 amino acids long. The CDR3 coding sequence is TGTGCCAGCAGTGATTCGGGCAGGGGTTACAATGAGCAGTTCTTC. Its translation: CASSDSGRGYNEQFF.